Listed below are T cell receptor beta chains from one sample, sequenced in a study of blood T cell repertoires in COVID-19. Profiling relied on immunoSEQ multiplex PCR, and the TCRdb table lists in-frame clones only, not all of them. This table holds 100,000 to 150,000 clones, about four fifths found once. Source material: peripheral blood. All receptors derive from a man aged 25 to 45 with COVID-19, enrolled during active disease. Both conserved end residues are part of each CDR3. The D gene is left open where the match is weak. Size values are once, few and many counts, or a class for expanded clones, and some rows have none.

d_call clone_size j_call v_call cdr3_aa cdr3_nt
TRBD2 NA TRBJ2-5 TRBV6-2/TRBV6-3 CASSTSGGARKGETQYF TGTGCCAGCAGTACTAGCGGGGGGGCGAGAAAGGGAGAGACCCAGTACTTC
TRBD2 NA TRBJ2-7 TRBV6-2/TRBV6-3 CASSYSGGGPYEQYF TGTGCCAGCAGTTACTCGGGCGGGGGGCCCTACGAGCAGTACTTC
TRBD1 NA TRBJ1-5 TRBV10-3 CAISEWKSGTGNQPQHF TGTGCCATCAGTGAGTGGAAGTCCGGGACAGGGAATCAGCCCCAGCATTTT
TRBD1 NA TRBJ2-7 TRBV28 CASSPGTGYYEQYF TGTGCCAGCAGTCCCGGGACAGGGTACTACGAGCAGTACTTC
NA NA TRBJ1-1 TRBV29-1 CSVGRNTEAFF TGCAGCGTTGGCAGGAACACTGAAGCTTTCTTT
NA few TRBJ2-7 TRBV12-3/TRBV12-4 CASSLGSSYEQYF TGTGCCAGCAGTTTAGGCAGTTCCTACGAGCAGTACTTC
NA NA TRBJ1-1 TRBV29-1 CSVADFGNTEAFF TGCAGCGTGGCTGATTTTGGGAACACTGAAGCTTTCTTT
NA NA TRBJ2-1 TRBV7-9 CASSSQNHRGSYNEQFF TGTGCCAGCAGCTCCCAGAACCACAGAGGGTCCTACAATGAGCAGTTCTTC
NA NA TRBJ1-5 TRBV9 CASSPKAGGGQPQHF TGTGCCAGCAGCCCGAAAGCGGGGGGAGGACAGCCCCAGCATTTT
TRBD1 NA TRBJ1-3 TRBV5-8 CASSFQGADGNTIYF TGTGCCAGCAGCTTTCAGGGGGCGGATGGAAACACCATATATTTT
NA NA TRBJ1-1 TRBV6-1 CASSEDQGLNTEAFF TGTGCCAGCAGTGAAGATCAGGGTTTGAACACTGAAGCTTTCTTT
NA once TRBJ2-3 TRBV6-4 CASSEGGSTDTQYF TGTGCCAGCAGTGAGGGGGGTTCCACAGATACGCAGTATTTT
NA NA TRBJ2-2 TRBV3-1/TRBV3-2 CASSQVKTDNTGELFF TGTGCCAGCAGCCAAGTTAAAACAGACAACACCGGGGAGCTGTTTTTT
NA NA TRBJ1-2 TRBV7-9 CASSLPRDYGYTF TGTGCCAGCAGCTTGCCGAGGGACTATGGCTACACCTTC
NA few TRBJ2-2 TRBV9 CASSLEGTVGRELFF TGTGCCAGCAGCTTGGAGGGGACGGTAGGGAGGGAGCTGTTTTTT
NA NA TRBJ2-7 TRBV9 CASSVDNSYEQYF TGTGCCAGCAGCGTAGATAACAGCTACGAGCAGTACTTC
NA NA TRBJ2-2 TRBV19 CASSISVNTGELFF TGTGCCAGTAGTATTTCAGTTAACACCGGGGAGCTGTTTTTT
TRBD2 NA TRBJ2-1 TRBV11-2 CASSLRLAGNSYNEQFF TGTGCCAGCAGCTTAAGACTAGCGGGAAACTCCTACAATGAGCAGTTCTTC
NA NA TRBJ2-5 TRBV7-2 CASSPGALLRETQYF TGTGCCAGCAGCCCAGGGGCCCTATTGCGAGAGACCCAGTACTTC
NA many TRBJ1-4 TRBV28 CASSQYRVRNEKLFF TGTGCCAGCAGCCAATACAGGGTTCGGAATGAAAAACTGTTTTTT
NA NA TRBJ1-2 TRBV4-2 CASSLLSSVGYTF TGTGCCAGCAGCCTCTTAAGTTCGGTAGGCTACACCTTC
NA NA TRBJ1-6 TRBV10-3 CAIRESPHSSYNSPLHF TGTGCCATCAGAGAGTCCCCTCACAGCTCCTATAATTCACCCCTCCACTTT
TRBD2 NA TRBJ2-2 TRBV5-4 CASSPGLAGSNTGELFF TGTGCCAGCAGCCCTGGACTAGCGGGGTCAAACACCGGGGAGCTGTTTTTT
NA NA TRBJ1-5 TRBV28 CASSSREGMVFQPQHF TGTGCCAGCTCCTCGCGGGAGGGGATGGTTTTTCAGCCCCAGCATTTT
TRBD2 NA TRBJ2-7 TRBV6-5 CASSVAGAYEQYF TGTGCCAGCAGCGTAGCGGGGGCCTACGAGCAGTACTTC
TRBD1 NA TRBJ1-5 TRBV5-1 CASSEGQKDQPQHF TGCGCCAGCAGCGAGGGACAGAAAGATCAGCCCCAGCATTTT
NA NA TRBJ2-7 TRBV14 CASSQLHLNEQYF TGTGCCAGCAGCCAATTACATCTCAACGAGCAGTACTTC